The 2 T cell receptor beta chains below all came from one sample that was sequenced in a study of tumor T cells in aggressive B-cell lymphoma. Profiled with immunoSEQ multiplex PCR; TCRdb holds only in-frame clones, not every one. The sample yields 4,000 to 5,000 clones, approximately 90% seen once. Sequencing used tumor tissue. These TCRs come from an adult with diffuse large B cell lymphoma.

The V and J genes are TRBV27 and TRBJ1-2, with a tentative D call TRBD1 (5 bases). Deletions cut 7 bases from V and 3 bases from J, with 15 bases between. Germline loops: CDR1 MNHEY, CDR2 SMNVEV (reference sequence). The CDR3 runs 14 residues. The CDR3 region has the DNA TGTGCCAGCACGCGAAGGGGAGGTGACTATGGCTACACCTTC. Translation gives CASTRRGGDYGYTF.

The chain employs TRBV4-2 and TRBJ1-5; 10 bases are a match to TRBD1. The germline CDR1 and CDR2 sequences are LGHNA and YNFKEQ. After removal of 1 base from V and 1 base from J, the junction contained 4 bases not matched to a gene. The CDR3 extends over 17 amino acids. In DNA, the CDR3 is TGTGCCAGCAGCCAAGGACAGGGGGCGCGGAGCAATCAGCCCCAGCATTTT. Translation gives CASSQGQGARSNQPQHF.